These 5 T cell receptor beta chains were all obtained from the same sample, sequenced in a study of T cells in pancreatic ductal adenocarcinoma listed by TCRdb under 2017. Libraries were constructed by the immunoSEQ multiplex PCR assay. Imported from immuneACCESS, the table was reduced by TCRdb to in-frame sequences with V and J called. These copies leave out some clones; in studies compared against another copy, an unresolved V gene accounts for under half, and the cause of the remainder is not known. Recorded for this sample are about 100,000 clones; 90% to 95% of them occurred a single time. The ten largest clones represent under 3.5% of the sample. Pancreatic ductal adenocarcinoma patients who had undergone surgery without neoadjuvant therapy were selected. The sequencing input was PBMCs. Source of these receptors: a human donor with pancreatic ductal adenocarcinoma.

V usage is TRBV5-1 and J usage is TRBJ2-1; 7 bases are shared with TRBD2. The germline V gene has CDR1 SGHRS and CDR2 YFSETQ. The CDR3 has 12 residues. J was trimmed by 9 bases and V by 4 bases; bases with no gene match: 4. The CDR3 nucleotides are TGCGCCAGCAGCCTGGGGGAGGGTGAGCAGTTCTTC. Amino acids: CASSLGEGEQFF.

The chain joins TRBV4-1 to TRBJ2-7, with 15 bases lining up with TRBD2. The length of the CDR3 is 16 residues. In germline, CDR1 is MGHRA, CDR2 YSYEKL. Trimming took 1 base from V and 4 from J; bases not matched to a gene: 2. The CDR3 loop reads CASSQGGLAGGYEQYF. The CDR3 DNA reads as TGCGCCAGCAGCCAAGGGGGACTAGCGGGAGGTTACGAGCAGTACTTC.

This chain uses TRBV19 with TRBJ2-7; possible D gene TRBD1, 5 bases. The CDR3 loop spans 14 amino acids. Germline CDR1 reads LNHDA; CDR2 reads SQIVND (reference sequence). Trimming left V 3 bases short and J 6 bases short, with 15 bases between. The CDR3 DNA reads TGTGCCAGTAGTATTGGGGCCCGTCCAGGCGAGCAGTACTTC. It codes for CASSIGARPGEQYF. The full variable domain, its missing parts supplied by reference TRBV19 and TRBJ2-7, is DGGITQSPKYLFRKEGQNVTLSCEQNLNHDAMYWYRQDPGQGLRLIYYSQIVNDFQKGDIAEGYSVSREKKESFPLTVTSAQKNPTAFYLCASSIGARPGEQYFGPGTRLTVT.

V gene TRBV19 combines with J gene TRBJ1-3, with a possible D match to TRBD1 (5 bases). The ends were cut back, 8 bases at V and 0 bases at J, with 14 bases in the middle. The CDR3 is 15 residues long. Germline CDR1 is LNHDA and CDR2 is SQIVND (reference sequence). Written as DNA, the CDR3 is TGTGCCAGTTCCTGGGGCCGACGCTCTGGAAACACCATATATTTT. This encodes CASSWGRRSGNTIYF.

The gene calls are TRBV11-1 and TRBJ2-2; 8 nucleotides agree with TRBD1. The CDR3 extends over 13 amino acids. Germline V lookup: CDR1 SGHAT, CDR2 FQDESV (reference sequence). CDR3 loop: CAFLTGDPGELFF. The DNA of the CDR3 is TGTGCTTTTTTGACAGGGGATCCCGGGGAGCTGTTTTTT. The full variable domain, rest sourced from reference TRBV11-1 and TRBJ2-2, is EAEVAQSPRYKITEKSQAVAFWCDPISGHATLYWYRQILGQGPELLVQFQDESVVDDSQLPKDRFSAERLKGVDSTLKIQPAELGDSAMYLCAFLTGDPGELFFGEGSRLTVL.